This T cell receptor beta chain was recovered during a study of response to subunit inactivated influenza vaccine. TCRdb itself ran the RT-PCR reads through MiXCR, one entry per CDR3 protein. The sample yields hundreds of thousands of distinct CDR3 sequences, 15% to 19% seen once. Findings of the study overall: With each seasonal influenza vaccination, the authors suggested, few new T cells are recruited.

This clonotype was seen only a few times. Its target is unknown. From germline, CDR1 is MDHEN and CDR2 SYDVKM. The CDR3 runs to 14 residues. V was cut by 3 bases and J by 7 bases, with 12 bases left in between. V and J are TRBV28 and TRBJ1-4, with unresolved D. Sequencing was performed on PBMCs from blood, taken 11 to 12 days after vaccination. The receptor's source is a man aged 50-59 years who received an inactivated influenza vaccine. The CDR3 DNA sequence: TGTGCCAGCAGTTTGAGTGTGCCAGTTGAAAAACTGTTTTTT. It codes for CASSLSVPVEKLFF.